Below, 32 T cell receptor beta chains from the same sample are listed, as sequenced in a study of blood T cell repertoires in COVID-19. The method was immunoSEQ multiplex PCR; TCRdb's version includes in-frame clones alone and lacks a portion of them. The data show roughly 230,000 clones, approximately 84% seen once. Sequenced input: peripheral blood. Receptors originate from a man aged 50-59 years with active or convalescent COVID-19.

This chain links TRBV3-1 (or the pseudogene TRBV3-2) with TRBJ1-2; 7 nucleotides line up with TRBD1. Unmatched junction bases numbered 2, after V lost 3 bases and J lost 4 bases. Germline loops: CDR1 LGHDT, CDR2 YNNKEL (reference sequence). The CDR3 runs 13 residues. DNA of the CDR3: TGTGCCAGCAGCCATCAGGGGGTCTATGGCTACACCTTC. Amino acid sequence: CASSHQGVYGYTF.

This clone was picked up one time. The CDR3 bases are TGTGCCAGCAGTCCGGCAGGGGAGACTACTAATGAAAAACTGTTTTTT. This sequence encodes CASSPAGETTNEKLFF. This sequence joins TRBV5-4 and TRBJ1-4; D is possibly TRBD1 (6 bases). V lost 5 bases and J lost 2, with 16 bases in between. The germline V gene encodes CDR1 SGHNT and CDR2 YYREEE (reference sequence). The CDR3 totals 16 residues. Drawing the rest from reference TRBV5-4 and TRBJ1-4, the complete variable domain is ETGVTQSPTHLIKTRGQQVTLRCSSQSGHNTVSWYQQALGQGPQFIFQYYREEENGRGNFPPRFSGLQFPNYSSELNVNALELDDSALYLCASSPAGETTNEKLFFGSGTQLSVL.

V usage is TRBV9 and J usage is TRBJ2-7, with 7 bases that match TRBD1. Germline V gene lookup returns CDR1 SGDLS and CDR2 YYNGEE. The trim removed 4 bases at V and 1 base at J, leaving 8 bases unmatched. CDR3 length: 15 amino acids. In nucleotides, the CDR3 is TGTGCCAGCAGCCAAACTCCAGGGGGTTCCTACGAGCAGTACTTC. This codes for CASSQTPGGSYEQYF. The variable domain in full, with the rest retrieved from reference TRBV9 and TRBJ2-7, is DSGVTQTPKHLITATGQRVTLRCSPRSGDLSVYWYQQSLDQGLQFLIQYYNGEERAKGNILERFSAQQFPDLHSELNLSSLELGDSALYFCASSQTPGGSYEQYFGPGTRLTVT.

The rearrangement uses TRBV3-1 (or the pseudogene TRBV3-2) and TRBJ2-5; D remains unclear. The CDR3 has 14 residues. With 0 bases removed from V and 3 bases from J, the gap between germline ends came to 8 bases. CDR1 is LGHDT, CDR2 YNNKEL, per germline (reference sequence). Here the CDR3 reads CASSQDIAKETQYF. CDR3 DNA: TGTGCCAGCAGCCAAGATATCGCGAAAGAGACCCAGTACTTC.

The chain has TRBV7-3 and TRBJ2-2; 15 bases line up with TRBD2. CDR1 is SGHTA, CDR2 FQGTGA, per germline. The CDR3 length is 16 residues. J lost 8 bases, V lost 5 bases, and 6 bases had no gene match. CDR3 region: CASSPRTSGGAGELFF. In DNA, the CDR3 is TGTGCCAGCAGCCCCCGGACTAGCGGGGGGGCGGGGGAGCTGTTTTTT.

V and J are TRBV3-1 (or the pseudogene TRBV3-2) and TRBJ1-4; D not resolved. CDR3 length: 14 residues. Germline values: CDR1 LGHDT, CDR2 YNNKEL (reference sequence). V lost 1 base to trimming and J lost 5 bases, with 8 bases between them. CDR3 loop: CASSQVTGNEKLFF. CDR3 sequence (DNA): TGTGCCAGCAGCCAAGTCACCGGGAATGAAAAACTGTTTTTT.

The DNA for the CDR3 is TGTGCCAGCAGTGAACAGGGTCAATATGGCTACACCTTC. Amino acid sequence: CASSEQGQYGYTF. The chain couples TRBV6-1 to TRBJ1-2, with a tentative D call TRBD1 (5 bases). The CDR3 extends over 13 amino acids. V was shortened by 2 bases and J by 5 bases, with 9 bases between the two germline ends. Germline V gene data show CDR1 as MNHNS and CDR2 as SASEGT.

The J gene is TRBJ1-1, the V gene TRBV5-4; the D gene is possibly TRBD1 (5 bases). The germline CDR1 and CDR2 sequences are SGHNT and YYREEE (reference sequence). The length of the CDR3 is 15 residues. The V and J ends lost 4 bases and 2 bases respectively, with 15 bases between them. The CDR3 protein is CASSQIGGANTEAFF. CDR3 bases: TGTGCCAGCAGCCAGATCGGGGGAGCCAACACTGAAGCTTTCTTT.

The rearrangement links TRBV7-9 to TRBJ1-2; D unresolved. This CDR3 region has 12 residues. V was shortened by 4 bases and J by 12 bases, with 15 bases between the two germline ends. Germline CDR1 reads SEHNR; CDR2 reads FQNEAQ (reference sequence). The DNA of the CDR3 is TGTGCCAGCAGCTCATGGGAGCGGCGAGACACCTTC. Translated, it gives CASSSWERRDTF.

The chain has TRBV6-6 and TRBJ2-3, with 8 positions matching TRBD2. V gave up 5 bases and J gave up 2 bases; unmatched junction bases: 18. The CDR3 sequence is 19 residues long. The germline CDR1 and CDR2 sequences are MNHNY and SVGAGI (reference sequence). The CDR3 coding sequence is TGTGCCAGCAGTCCCCTCGGGCGGGGGGCCGGATCCTTCACAGATACGCAGTATTTT. It codes for CASSPLGRGAGSFTDTQYF.

This clone occurred once. J is TRBJ1-2 and V is TRBV28; D is ambiguous. The CDR3 totals 11 residues. The V gene's germline CDR1 is MDHEN and CDR2 SYDVKM. Trimming pared 2 bases from V and 5 bases from J, leaving 3 bases between. The CDR3 DNA reads as TGTGCCAGCAGTTTACTTTATGGCTACACCTTC. The encoded protein is CASSLLYGYTF.

The chain carries TRBV6-1 and TRBJ2-1, with TRBD2 matching 10 bases. This CDR3 is 15 amino acids long. Losses at the gene ends were 2 bases for V and 10 bases for J; bases not matched to a gene: 8. In germline, CDR1 is MNHNS, CDR2 SASEGT. The DNA of the CDR3 is TGTGCCAGCAGTGAATTCAGCGGGGGGGCCGGGGAGCAGTTCTTC. Translation: CASSEFSGGAGEQFF.

The V and J genes are TRBV5-1 and TRBJ2-3; 9 bases match TRBD1. Per the germline V gene, CDR1 is SGHRS and CDR2 is YFSETQ. CDR3 size: 15 residues. The J segment lost 1 base and the V segment lost 4 bases, leaving 4 bases of the junction unmatched. CDR3: CASSLRTGGTDTQYF. CDR3 nucleotides: TGCGCCAGCAGCCTACGGACAGGGGGCACAGATACGCAGTATTTT.

The genes are TRBV6-5 and TRBJ2-1; 8 bases map to TRBD2. The CDR3 runs 15 residues. Germline lookup yields CDR1 MNHEY and CDR2 SVGAGI. The junction had 4 bases not matched to a gene; V was cut back by 6 bases and J by 0 bases. CDR3 coding DNA: TGTGCCAGCAGAGAGCGGGGGAACTCCTACAATGAGCAGTTCTTC. It specifies CASRERGNSYNEQFF.

The CDR3 sequence is CASSLGLGVNQPQHF. The CDR3 DNA follows: TGTGCCAGCAGTTTAGGTTTGGGAGTCAATCAGCCCCAGCATTTT. The V call is TRBV28, the J call TRBJ1-5; D not resolved. Trimming removed 2 bases at V and 3 bases at J, with 11 bases between. Germline V gene sequence: CDR1 MDHEN, CDR2 SYDVKM. This CDR3 contains 15 residues.

This chain links TRBV15 with TRBJ2-1; perhaps TRBD1 as D (5 bases). V gave up 2 bases and J gave up 7 bases, with 9 bases separating them. The CDR3 loop spans 13 amino acids. CDR1 LNHNV and CDR2 YYDKDF come from the germline V gene (reference sequence). The CDR3 nucleotides are TGTGCCACCAGCAGACAGGGTGATAATGAGCAGTTCTTC. It specifies CATSRQGDNEQFF.

The chain joins TRBV2 to TRBJ2-2; 10 positions agree with TRBD1. CDR1 is SNHLY, CDR2 FYNNEI, per germline. The V segment lost 4 bases and the J segment 4 bases; nucleotides outside the gene matches: 9. CDR3 size: 17 residues. CDR3 region: CASSVEGQGRSTGELFF. CDR3 nucleotides: TGTGCCAGCAGTGTTGAGGGACAGGGGCGCTCCACCGGGGAGCTGTTTTTT.

This chain connects TRBV15 to TRBJ2-3; 7 nucleotides align to TRBD2. The junction had 8 bases not matched to a gene; V was cut back by 5 bases and J by 0 bases. Germline assignment: CDR1 LNHNV and CDR2 YYDKDF (reference sequence). The CDR3 is made up of 16 amino acids. Written as DNA, the CDR3 is TGTGCCACCAGCCCTTACGGAGCGGGGAGCACAGATACGCAGTATTTT. Its protein is CATSPYGAGSTDTQYF.

V gene TRBV7-9 combines with J gene TRBJ2-2; 8 bases line up with TRBD2. Per the germline V gene, CDR1 is SEHNR and CDR2 is FQNEAQ (reference sequence). V lost 10 bases to trimming and J lost 0 bases; unmatched junction nucleotides: 10. This CDR3 is built from 16 residues. In nucleotides, the CDR3 is TGTGCCACGCGGGGACGGGGGGGCCCGAACACCGGGGAGCTGTTTTTT. Protein product: CATRGRGGPNTGELFF.

The chain is built from TRBV30 and TRBJ1-2, with 10 nucleotides matching TRBD1. CDR1 and CDR2 (germline): GTSNPN, SVGIG (reference sequence). This CDR3 has 14 residues. With V trimmed by 2 bases and J by 3 bases, 3 bases remained unmatched. CDR3 coding DNA: TGTGCCTGGAGTACGGACAGGGGGGACTATGGCTACACCTTC. Translated: CAWSTDRGDYGYTF.

V and J are TRBV6-5 and TRBJ1-1, with a possible D match to TRBD1 (5 bases). V shed 0 bases and J shed 11 bases, with 13 bases lying between them. The CDR3 covers 13 residues. The germline V gene has CDR1 MNHEY and CDR2 SVGAGI. The CDR3 loop is CASSYSSGPPAFF. The DNA for the CDR3 is TGTGCCAGCAGTTACTCGTCAGGGCCCCCGGCTTTCTTT.

The chain links TRBV15 to TRBJ2-1; tentatively, D is TRBD1 (6 bases). CDR3 length: 15 residues. Germline V lookup: CDR1 LNHNV, CDR2 YYDKDF (reference sequence). V lost 0 bases, J lost 3 bases, and 9 bases lay in between. CDR3 nucleotides: TGTGCCACCAGCAGAGACAGGGACAACTACAATGAGCAGTTCTTC. Translation: CATSRDRDNYNEQFF.

The genes are TRBV9 and TRBJ2-1; 9 positions match TRBD1. Germline assignment: CDR1 SGDLS and CDR2 YYNGEE. V was pared by 4 bases and J by 6 bases, with 8 bases of the junction left unmatched. CDR3 length: 15 residues. As DNA, the CDR3 is TGTGCCAGCAGCCCTCGCCCGACAGGGGGCAATGAGCAGTTCTTC. It codes for CASSPRPTGGNEQFF.

The chain links TRBV7-9 to TRBJ1-2; 7 bases are a match to TRBD1. Germline V lookup: CDR1 SEHNR, CDR2 FQNEAQ (reference sequence). This CDR3 has 14 residues. Trimming took 5 bases from V and 3 from J; bases not matched to a gene: 6. CDR3 in amino acids: CASSPFDRDYGYTF. In DNA form, the CDR3 reads TGTGCCAGCAGCCCTTTTGACAGGGACTATGGCTACACCTTC.

This rearrangement joins TRBV19 to TRBJ1-1; D is possibly TRBD1 (6 bases). V was cut by 1 base and J by 10 bases, with 19 bases left in between. The germline CDR1 and CDR2 sequences are LNHDA and SQIVND (reference sequence). The CDR3 covers 15 residues. Written as DNA, the CDR3 is TGTGCCAGTAGTATAGGAGGCACAGGGAGGGAGGGAGCTTTCTTT. Protein product: CASSIGGTGREGAFF.

The chain joins TRBV19 to TRBJ1-1; TRBD1 agrees at 9 bases. V shed 3 bases and J 4 bases; nucleotides not matched to a gene: 3. Germline CDR1 and CDR2: LNHDA and SQIVND (reference sequence). CDR3 size: 14 residues. CDR3: CASSIGQGSTEAFF. CDR3 coding DNA: TGTGCCAGTAGTATCGGACAGGGGTCCACTGAAGCTTTCTTT.

The table lists this clone with a count of one. The V call is TRBV5-1, the J call TRBJ1-1, with unresolved D. This CDR3 comprises 11 residues. V was cut by 0 bases and J by 8 bases, with 5 bases left in between. Germline V gene lookup returns CDR1 SGHRS and CDR2 YFSETQ. The CDR3 protein is CASSLGGEAFF. Here the CDR3 DNA reads TGCGCCAGCAGCTTGGGAGGGGAAGCTTTCTTT.

This clone was recorded only once. The chain carries TRBV27 and TRBJ2-1; TRBD1 aligns across 9 bases. Losses at the gene ends were 5 bases for V and 5 bases for J; bases not matched to a gene: 7. In germline, CDR1 is MNHEY, CDR2 SMNVEV (reference sequence). The CDR3 contains 15 residues. This chain's CDR3 is CASSPRDRANNEQFF. In nucleotides, the CDR3 is TGTGCCAGCAGTCCCCGGGACAGGGCCAACAATGAGCAGTTCTTC.

The CDR3 nucleotides read TGTGCCAGCAGTTACTCCCAGGGTACTGGGGCCAACGTCCTGACTTTC. It specifies CASSYSQGTGANVLTF. The chain has TRBV6-5 and TRBJ2-6; D is perhaps TRBD1 (5 bases). This CDR3 comprises 16 residues. V was trimmed by 0 bases and J by 2 bases, leaving 8 bases between them. Germline CDR1 is MNHEY and CDR2 is SVGAGI.

This chain joins TRBV7-2 and TRBJ1-2; 8 nucleotides agree with TRBD1. The V gene end was trimmed by 5 bases and the J gene end by 5 bases; junction bases not matched to a gene: 10. This CDR3 region has 15 residues. Germline-derived CDR1 and CDR2 are SGHTA and FQGNSA. CDR3 DNA: TGTGCCAGCAGCGAAGCCGGGACAGGTCCTTATGGCTACACCTTC. Residues: CASSEAGTGPYGYTF.

The chain has TRBV5-1 and TRBJ1-6; weak D call: TRBD1 (5 bases). The CDR3 is 17 amino acids. Trimming left V 2 bases short and J 7 bases short, with 19 bases between. Germline assignment: CDR1 SGHRS and CDR2 YFSETQ. CDR3 protein: CASSFYQATDQNSPLHF. The CDR3 nucleotides are TGCGCCAGCAGCTTCTATCAAGCGACAGATCAAAATTCACCCCTCCACTTT.

The chain uses TRBV5-1 and TRBJ2-5, with 9 bases fitting TRBD2. The germline gives CDR1 SGHRS, CDR2 YFSETQ. The CDR3 has 14 amino acids. V lost 3 bases and J lost 5; bases outside the gene matches: 5. CDR3 residues: CASSYAGGPETQYF. The CDR3 bases are TGCGCCAGCAGCTATGCGGGGGGGCCGGAGACCCAGTACTTC.